The rows below give T cell receptor beta chains drawn from one sample of a study of Ad26.COV2.S vaccination and SARS-CoV-2 variants. Sequenced by immunoSEQ multiplex PCR; TCRdb stores in-frame clones only, minus some. The data show approximately 400,000 clones, under 95% seen once. The sample here was peripheral blood, taken after recovery from COVID-19. The receptors stem from a human donor who had recovered from COVID-19. CDR3s include the opening cysteine and the closing phenylalanine or tryptophan. The D gene is left open where the match is weak. Part of the rows lack a size; the others show once, few, many or a class for expanded clones.

j_gene: TRBJ1-6; d_gene: NA; abundance: few; v_gene: TRBV7-9; CDR3aa: CASSPDPSLDSPLHF; CDR3nt: TGTGCCAGCAGCCCGGACCCTTCTTTAGATTCACCCCTCCACTTT
j_gene: TRBJ2-5; d_gene: NA; abundance: NA; v_gene: TRBV4-1; CDR3aa: CASSHARRGGETQYF; CDR3nt: TGCGCCAGCAGCCATGCCCGGAGGGGGGGAGAGACCCAGTACTTC
j_gene: TRBJ1-1; d_gene: TRBD1; abundance: NA; v_gene: TRBV7-9; CDR3aa: CASSYNPGTGSSEAFF; CDR3nt: TGTGCCAGCAGCTACAACCCCGGGACAGGGAGTTCTGAAGCTTTCTTT
j_gene: TRBJ1-2; d_gene: NA; abundance: NA; v_gene: TRBV2; CDR3aa: CASSAGAGGYTF; CDR3nt: TGTGCCAGCAGTGCAGGGGCCGGCGGCTACACCTTC
j_gene: TRBJ1-2; d_gene: NA; abundance: NA; v_gene: TRBV12-3/TRBV12-4; CDR3aa: CASSLSPNYGYTF; CDR3nt: TGTGCCAGCAGTCTTAGTCCGAACTATGGCTACACCTTC
j_gene: TRBJ1-3; d_gene: NA; abundance: NA; v_gene: TRBV13; CDR3aa: CASSSYGGRPTTALNTIYF; CDR3nt: TGTGCCAGCAGCTCATACGGGGGCCGCCCCACCACAGCCCTAAACACCATATATTTT
j_gene: TRBJ1-2; d_gene: TRBD1; abundance: few; v_gene: TRBV6-5; CDR3aa: CASSLGTGVYGYTF; CDR3nt: TGTGCCAGCAGTTTAGGGACAGGGGTTTATGGCTACACCTTC
j_gene: TRBJ1-2; d_gene: NA; abundance: NA; v_gene: TRBV19; CDR3aa: CASARNYGYTF; CDR3nt: TGTGCCAGCGCACGAAACTATGGCTACACCTTC
j_gene: TRBJ1-2; d_gene: TRBD1; abundance: NA; v_gene: TRBV14; CDR3aa: CASSPDRAYYGYTF; CDR3nt: TGTGCCAGCAGCCCGGACAGGGCGTACTATGGCTACACCTTC
j_gene: TRBJ1-6; d_gene: NA; abundance: NA; v_gene: TRBV9; CDR3aa: CASSINRFSSYNSPLHF; CDR3nt: TGTGCCAGCAGCATAAACAGGTTCAGCTCCTATAATTCACCCCTCCACTTT